The clone carrying this T cell receptor beta chain has just one count. Its antigen is unknown. Use of 60 Vbeta and 13 Jbeta primers characterized the PCR. Sequencing was performed with immunoSEQ multiplex PCR; in TCRdb, only in-frame clones are kept and a portion is missing. Here the sample spans some 100,000 clones, about 88% being singletons. The data belong to a study of cytomegalovirus exposure and HLA in healthy donors. Study-wide results and caveats: The productive fraction for most TCR beta V segments was about 87% or about 30% in an earlier analysis. The majority of TCR sequences were rare, yet some public TCRs appeared in many donors.

Trimming pared 3 bases from V and 0 bases from J, leaving 5 bases between. This CDR3 is built from 13 residues. Germline assignment: CDR1 SQVTM and CDR2 ANQGSEA. This TCR was sampled from a young man in good health and CMV-seronegative. Sequenced sample: PBMCs. The chain joins TRBV29-1 to TRBJ2-2; D is unresolved. The CDR3 loop is CSVDGANTGELFF. For the CDR3, the DNA is TGCAGCGTTGACGGTGCGAACACCGGGGAGCTGTTTTTT.